The clone carrying this T cell receptor beta chain was found a few times. Antigen specificity is unknown. This sample stems from a study of CD8+ T cells in alopecia areata. Study background: It was oral tofacitinib, at 5 to 10 mg twice daily, that treated patients received.

Sequencing templates came from extracted RNA that was reverse transcribed into cDNA. Libraries were prepared by immunoSEQ multiplex PCR; TCRdb keeps only in-frame clonotypes and omits some of them. The sample yields hundreds of thousands of clones, 65% to 70% seen once. Broader study findings: Sequence data from scalp samples additionally include resident alphabeta T cells of normal skin.

CDR1 SGHTA and CDR2 FQGNSA come from the germline V gene. V trimming: 1 base; J trimming: 4 bases; junction bases outside the gene matches: 5. This CDR3 is built from 16 residues. Specimen: CD4+ T cells sorted from blood, collected at week 0. The sequence came from a human donor with alopecia areata. The rearrangement joins TRBV7-2 to TRBJ2-1; 9 bases agree with TRBD2. This chain's CDR3 is CASSLDPAGGYNEQFF. The CDR3 coding sequence is TGTGCCAGCAGCTTAGATCCAGCGGGGGGTTACAATGAGCAGTTCTTC.